These T cell receptor beta chains were read from a single sample in a study of cytomegalovirus exposure and HLA in healthy donors. The method was immunoSEQ multiplex PCR; TCRdb's version includes in-frame clones alone and lacks a portion of them. Among under 150,000 clones listed, 74% were seen once. Sequencing was carried out using PBMCs. The receptors were sampled from a woman between 35 and 50 years old in good health and CMV-seropositive. Each CDR3 is given with its conserved first and last residue. D genes are given only for firm matches. The size field is filled for only some rows; it gives once, few, many or a size class.

TRBV5-1	.	TRBJ2-7	.	TGCGCCAGCAGCTTGGCGAGCTCCTACGAGCAGTACTTC	CASSLASSYEQYF
TRBV7-8	.	TRBJ2-1	.	TGTGCCAGCCTCGTGGGAGGCGGGGCCTACAATGAGCAGTTCTTC	CASLVGGGAYNEQFF
TRBV5-4	TRBD1	TRBJ2-1	.	TGTGCCAGCAGCTTGGAGGTTAACAGGGGTTTCAATGAGCAGTTCTTC	CASSLEVNRGFNEQFF
TRBV19	TRBD1	TRBJ1-1	.	TGTGCCAGTAGTGCGACAGGGGGCGGCTCTGAAGCTTTCTTT	CASSATGGGSEAFF
TRBV30	.	TRBJ1-2	.	TGTGCTTTGGGGAGTAGTGGCTACACCTTC	CALGSSGYTF
TRBV6-1	.	TRBJ1-5	.	TGTGCCAGCAACACGGGAGGTTGGAATCAGCCCCAGCATTTT	CASNTGGWNQPQHF
TRBV5-8	TRBD1	TRBJ1-1	few	TGTGCCAGCACCTCGGGACAGGGAACTGAAGCTTTCTTT	CASTSGQGTEAFF
TRBV7-2	.	TRBJ1-1	.	TGTGCCAGCAGCTTACGCAGGGTGAACACTGAAGCTTTCTTT	CASSLRRVNTEAFF
TRBV5-4	TRBD2	TRBJ2-7	.	TGTGCCAGCAGCTTGGGACTAGCGGGGGACTACGAGCAGTACTTC	CASSLGLAGDYEQYF
TRBV4-1	.	TRBJ2-6	few	TGCGCCAGCAGCTCCAGGGAAACTGGGGCCAACGTCCTGACTTTC	CASSSRETGANVLTF
TRBV4-1	.	TRBJ2-7	.	TGCGCCAGCAGCCAAGTAGGTAGGGGCGCGTCCGAGCAGTACTTC	CASSQVGRGASEQYF
TRBV7-2	TRBD2	TRBJ2-4	.	TGTGCCAGCGGGTGGACTAGCGCTAATCGGGACATTCAGTACTTC	CASGWTSANRDIQYF
TRBV6-5	TRBD1	TRBJ1-1	once	TGTGCCAGCAGTGACAGGGGGCGCGGGGTTGAAGCTTTCTTT	CASSDRGRGVEAFF
TRBV6-1	TRBD2	TRBJ2-1	.	TGTGCCAGCAGTGAAAAGGGCGGGAGGGCCCACAATGAGCAGTTCTTC	CASSEKGGRAHNEQFF
TRBV5-4	.	TRBJ1-1	.	TGTGCCAGCAGCTTGACAGGGATGAACACTGAAGCTTTCTTT	CASSLTGMNTEAFF
TRBV6-4	TRBD2	TRBJ2-1	.	TGTGCCAGCAGTGCCGCGGGGGGAGGGCCGAATGAGCAGTTCTTC	CASSAAGGGPNEQFF
TRBV29-1	TRBD2	TRBJ2-7	.	TGCAGCGTTGAAGATGGGGGGGGGAGGAACGAGCAGTACTTC	CSVEDGGGRNEQYF
TRBV4-1	TRBD2	TRBJ2-1	.	TGCGCCAGCAGCCAACTAGCGGGAGGGCATGGTGAGCAGTTCTTC	CASSQLAGGHGEQFF
TRBV15	TRBD2	TRBJ2-2	.	TGTGCCACCAGCAGAGATCCAGCGGGGGGGCGGTTAAACACCGGGGAGCTGTTTTTT	CATSRDPAGGRLNTGELFF
TRBV5-1	.	TRBJ1-1	.	TGCGCCAGCAGTTTACAGGTGCCCCAAGTCCAAGCTTTCTTT	CASSLQVPQVQAFF
TRBV6-1	TRBD2	TRBJ2-1	few	TGTGCCAGCAGTGACTGGACTAGCGGGAGGTCCTACAATGAGCAGTTCTTC	CASSDWTSGRSYNEQFF
TRBV11-3	.	TRBJ2-7	.	TGTGCCAGCACACGACTGGGTCAGAGCTACGAGCAGTACTTC	CASTRLGQSYEQYF
TRBV28	TRBD2	TRBJ2-3	.	TGTGCCAGCAGTTTTAGGTGGGGGGGTGCAGATACGCAGTATTTT	CASSFRWGGADTQYF
TRBV7-9	.	TRBJ1-2	once	TGTGCCAGCAGCTTAGAGACAAACTATGGCTACACCTTC	CASSLETNYGYTF
TRBV6-1	.	TRBJ2-1	.	TGTGCCAGCAGGGGGATGGTAGCGGCCTACAATGAGCAGTTCTTC	CASRGMVAAYNEQFF
TRBV4-1	.	TRBJ1-2	few	TGCGCCAGCAGCGACCGAGGTGCGGGGTTGTTGGACTATGGCTACACCTTC	CASSDRGAGLLDYGYTF
TRBV5-4	TRBD2	TRBJ2-2	.	TGTGCCAGCAGCCCCTTGCGGACTAGCTCCAACGGGGAGCTGTTTTTT	CASSPLRTSSNGELFF
TRBV10-1	TRBD2	TRBJ2-7	few	TGCGCCAGCAGTGAGACTAGCGGGGCCTACGAGCAGTACTTC	CASSETSGAYEQYF
TRBV2	TRBD1	TRBJ2-2	few	TGTGCCAGCAGTGATGGACAGGGGGGCACCGGGGAGCTGTTTTTT	CASSDGQGGTGELFF
TRBV19	.	TRBJ2-1	.	TGTGCCAGTCGGCGGGCGTCCTCGGGCAATGAGCAGTTCTTC	CASRRASSGNEQFF
TRBV5-1	TRBD1	TRBJ1-4	.	TGCGCCAGCAGCTCGACAGGGCAGGGTGAAAAACTGTTTTTT	CASSSTGQGEKLFF
TRBV29-1	TRBD2	TRBJ2-5	.	TGCAGCGTTGATCACGGGACTAGTAAAGAGACCCAGTACTTC	CSVDHGTSKETQYF
TRBV5-1	.	TRBJ2-5	.	TGCGCCAGCAGCAAGGGTCAGGGTTACGAGACCCAGTACTTC	CASSKGQGYETQYF